Listed below are T cell receptor beta chains from one sample, sequenced in a study of blood T cells in healthy people across ages. TCRdb reprocessed the 5' RACE reads via MiXCR and lists one record per CDR3 protein. The table records 1,800,000 or so distinct CDR3 sequences, 39% of them present only once. The material sequenced was blood. The receptors were gathered from a human donor in good health. Each CDR3 is given with its conserved first and last residue. Each record gives: clone size, J gene, D gene, V gene, CDR3 protein, CDR3 DNA. D genes are given only for firm matches. Not every row has a clone size; where given, it reads once, few, many or a size class.

abundance: many
j_gene: TRBJ2-5
d_gene: .
v_gene: TRBV6-5
CDR3aa: CASSSTYTQYF
CDR3nt: TGTGCCAGCAGCTCCACGTATACCCAGTACTTC

abundance: few
j_gene: TRBJ2-3
d_gene: .
v_gene: TRBV2
CDR3aa: CARSGGTEYTDTQYF
CDR3nt: TGTGCCAGATCCGGAGGGACAGAATACACAGATACGCAGTATTTT

abundance: .
j_gene: TRBJ1-2
d_gene: .
v_gene: TRBV29-1
CDR3aa: CSGQTWPGYTF
CDR3nt: TGCAGCGGTCAGACTTGGCCCGGCTACACCTTC

abundance: .
j_gene: TRBJ1-1
d_gene: TRBD1
v_gene: TRBV7-9
CDR3aa: CASSSQRQGMNTEAFF
CDR3nt: TGTGCCAGCAGCAGTCAACGACAGGGTATGAACACTGAAGCTTTCTTT

abundance: .
j_gene: TRBJ2-4
d_gene: .
v_gene: TRBV29-1
CDR3aa: CSALDSLRGNIQYF
CDR3nt: TGCAGCGCCCTGGACTCTCTGAGGGGAAACATTCAGTACTTC

abundance: .
j_gene: TRBJ2-1
d_gene: .
v_gene: TRBV20-1
CDR3aa: CSARTGQSSYNEQFF
CDR3nt: TGCAGTGCTAGGACGGGACAAAGCTCCTACAATGAGCAGTTCTTC

abundance: few
j_gene: TRBJ2-1
d_gene: .
v_gene: TRBV7-2
CDR3aa: CASSLGREANEQFF
CDR3nt: TGCGCCAGCAGCTTAGGACGAGAAGCAAATGAGCAGTTCTTC

abundance: .
j_gene: TRBJ2-5
d_gene: .
v_gene: TRBV29-1
CDR3aa: CSVGRGPQETQYF
CDR3nt: TGCAGCGTGGGGCGGGGGCCGCAAGAGACCCAGTACTTC

abundance: .
j_gene: TRBJ1-1
d_gene: TRBD1
v_gene: TRBV29-1
CDR3aa: CSGSAGSGGAFF
CDR3nt: TGCAGCGGATCCGCTGGGTCAGGGGGAGCTTTCTTT

abundance: .
j_gene: TRBJ1-2
d_gene: .
v_gene: TRBV29-1
CDR3aa: CSVSRSNYGYTF
CDR3nt: TGCAGCGTGTCCCGGTCAAACTATGGCTACACCTTC

abundance: .
j_gene: TRBJ2-3
d_gene: .
v_gene: TRBV24-1
CDR3aa: CASGQGTGTDTQYF
CDR3nt: TGTGCCTCCGGGCAGGGTACGGGGACAGATACGCAGTATTTT

abundance: .
j_gene: TRBJ2-7
d_gene: TRBD1
v_gene: TRBV19
CDR3aa: CASSIGTGHYEQYF
CDR3nt: TGTGCCAGTAGTATTGGGACAGGCCACTACGAGCAGTACTTC

abundance: few
j_gene: TRBJ2-1
d_gene: .
v_gene: TRBV7-2
CDR3aa: CASSLVVGKGEQFF
CDR3nt: TGTGCCAGCAGCTTAGTAGTCGGGAAGGGTGAGCAGTTCTTC

abundance: few
j_gene: TRBJ2-7
d_gene: TRBD1
v_gene: TRBV24-1
CDR3aa: CATSDPGTGVYEQYF
CDR3nt: TGTGCCACCAGTGATCCCGGGACAGGGGTTTACGAGCAGTACTTC

abundance: .
j_gene: TRBJ2-1
d_gene: .
v_gene: TRBV11-2
CDR3aa: CASSQKVEQPNNEQFF
CDR3nt: TGTGCCAGCAGCCAGAAGGTGGAGCAGCCGAACAATGAGCAGTTCTTC

abundance: few
j_gene: TRBJ1-2
d_gene: .
v_gene: TRBV5-1
CDR3aa: CASSLGHGNYGYTF
CDR3nt: TGCGCCAGCAGCTTGGGACACGGGAACTATGGCTACACCTTC

abundance: .
j_gene: TRBJ2-3
d_gene: .
v_gene: TRBV20-1
CDR3aa: CSVFRGATDTQYF
CDR3nt: TGCAGTGTATTCCGAGGGGCCACAGATACGCAGTATTTT

abundance: few
j_gene: TRBJ1-1
d_gene: .
v_gene: TRBV6-2/TRBV6-3
CDR3aa: CASSYSGGEGTEAFF
CDR3nt: TGTGCCAGCAGTTACTCTGGAGGGGAAGGCACTGAAGCTTTCTTT

abundance: once
j_gene: TRBJ2-1
d_gene: .
v_gene: TRBV15
CDR3aa: CATIQPGAAGSYNEQFF
CDR3nt: TGTGCCACCATCCAACCGGGGGCCGCGGGCTCCTACAATGAGCAGTTCTTC

abundance: .
j_gene: TRBJ2-3
d_gene: TRBD2
v_gene: TRBV20-1
CDR3aa: CSARDSGLLTDTQYF
CDR3nt: TGCAGTGCTAGAGACTCGGGACTACTCACAGATACGCAGTATTTT

abundance: once
j_gene: TRBJ1-2
d_gene: .
v_gene: TRBV14
CDR3aa: CASSQFRDSGYTF
CDR3nt: TGTGCCAGCAGCCAATTTCGGGATTCTGGCTACACCTTC

abundance: .
j_gene: TRBJ1-2
d_gene: TRBD1
v_gene: TRBV6-1
CDR3aa: CASGYDRGGGGYTF
CDR3nt: TGTGCCAGCGGTTATGACAGGGGCGGTGGAGGCTACACCTTC

abundance: .
j_gene: TRBJ2-2
d_gene: .
v_gene: TRBV9
CDR3aa: CASSVGLWGNTGELFF
CDR3nt: TGTGCCAGCAGCGTAGGGTTATGGGGGAACACCGGGGAGCTGTTTTTT

abundance: .
j_gene: TRBJ2-6
d_gene: .
v_gene: TRBV29-1
CDR3aa: CSTLVVDRASGANVLTF
CDR3nt: TGCAGCACCTTGGTGGTGGATCGGGCCTCTGGGGCCAACGTCCTGACTTTC

abundance: few
j_gene: TRBJ1-2
d_gene: TRBD1
v_gene: TRBV30
CDR3aa: CAWSPDRVFYGYTF
CDR3nt: TGTGCCTGGAGTCCGGACAGGGTTTTCTATGGCTACACCTTC

abundance: .
j_gene: TRBJ2-7
d_gene: .
v_gene: TRBV15
CDR3aa: CATSSRALYF
CDR3nt: TGTGCCACCAGCAGCCGGGCGTTGTACTTC